The clone carrying this TCR beta chain was detected ten times or more. Its antigen is still unknown. Template came from bulk tumor genomic DNA, at approximately 600 ng per sample. Biopsies that were spaced far apart were taken, several per primary tumor, during surgery. Patients underwent curative surgery for untreated, newly diagnosed non-small cell lung cancer. The authors amplified TCR beta CDR3 by multiplex PCR with 32 V and 13 J primers. TCRdb fed the multiplex PCR reads into MiXCR, producing one record per CDR3 protein. The data hold tens of thousands of distinct CDR3 sequences, with 25% to 30% observed a single time. This entry is derived from a study of immune heterogeneity within non-small cell lung tumors. General study findings and limits: With an R of 0.3 to 0.35, local T-cell clonality correlated moderately but significantly with local tumor mutational burden.

The CDR3 is made up of 12 amino acids. V was trimmed by 5 bases and J by 8 bases, leaving 12 bases between them. Germline CDR1 SEHNR, CDR2 FQNEAQ (reference sequence). The source material was lung tumor tissue. The source of this sequence is a man between 35 and 55 years old with non-small cell lung cancer. This rearrangement joins TRBV7-9 to TRBJ1-2; D uncertain. This chain's CDR3 is CASSPTEYGYTF. The CDR3 DNA reads TGTGCCAGCAGCCCCACAGAGTACGGCTACACCTTC.